This T cell receptor (beta chain) was recorded in a study of response to subunit inactivated influenza vaccine. Details on this clonotype: Its target is unknown.

Trimming took 2 bases from V and 2 from J; bases not matched to a gene: 12. The CDR3 is 16 amino acids. The germline V gene encodes CDR1 GTSNPN and CDR2 SVGIG (reference sequence). Study findings and constraints: The authors suggested that every seasonal influenza vaccination recruits few new T cells.

One entry per CDR3 protein, called by TCRdb with MiXCR from the RT-PCR reads. The data contain 800,000 or so distinct CDR3 sequences, roughly 20% of them singletons. The chain combines TRBV30 with TRBJ2-7; 7 bases agree with TRBD2. The sample in question was PBMCs from blood, obtained about 5 days after vaccination. The receptor comes from a man aged 45 to 65 who received an inactivated influenza vaccine. The CDR3: CAWSPKGLADPYEQYF. Here the CDR3 DNA reads TGTGCCTGGAGTCCGAAAGGGCTAGCGGACCCCTACGAGCAGTACTTC.